What follows are 6 T cell receptor beta chains derived from one specimen sequenced in a study of blood T cells in healthy people across ages. Together with a sample-barcoded 5' primer, a J-beta primer mix was included in a second PCR lasting about 7 to 11 cycles. MiXCR, applied by TCRdb to the 5' RACE reads, yields one record per CDR3 protein. The sample includes around 800,000 distinct CDR3 sequences, under 80% of them seen just once. What was sequenced was blood. Receptors were obtained from a man aged 25 to 40 in good health.

This chain uses TRBV29-1 with TRBJ1-4; D unresolved. V shed 4 bases and J shed 8 bases, with 11 bases lying between them. This CDR3 contains 12 residues. Per germline, CDR1 SQVTM and CDR2 ANQGSEA. CDR3 residues: CSVGSWMEKLFF. CDR3 bases: TGCAGCGTTGGATCATGGATGGAAAAACTGTTTTTT.

In its sample, this clonotype was seen many times. The V call is TRBV29-1, the J call TRBJ2-1, with TRBD1 as a possible D gene (5 bases). Germline values: CDR1 SQVTM, CDR2 ANQGSEA. The V end lost 8 bases, the J end lost 9 bases, and 14 bases lay between the germline ends. This CDR3 comprises 11 residues. CDR3 in DNA: TGCAGCTTATCACAGCAGGGTGAGCAGTTCTTC. The encoded protein is CSLSQQGEQFF.

The rearrangement uses TRBV30 and TRBJ1-2, with D possibly being TRBD1 (5 bases). Trimming left V 1 base short and J 8 bases short, with 11 bases between. In germline, CDR1 is GTSNPN, CDR2 SVGIG (reference sequence). This CDR3 is built from 12 residues. As DNA, the CDR3 is TGTGCCTGGAGTGGGCAGGGTACGGGCTACACCTTC. Protein product: CAWSGQGTGYTF.

J is TRBJ2-1 and V is TRBV7-9, with 11 bases matching TRBD2. Germline trimming cut 1 base from V and 6 bases from J; bases unmatched to any gene: 11. The length of the CDR3 is 18 residues. Germline V gene sequence: CDR1 SEHNR, CDR2 FQNEAQ (reference sequence). The CDR3 DNA is TGTGCCAGCAGCTTAGGACCTCTACTAGCGGGGGCCATCAATGAGCAGTTCTTC. Its protein is CASSLGPLLAGAINEQFF.

V and J are TRBV29-1 and TRBJ1-2; D call uncertain. Trimming took 1 base from V and 4 from J, leaving 10 bases between them. This CDR3 comprises 13 residues. Germline CDR1 and CDR2: SQVTM and ANQGSEA. CDR3 in DNA: TGCAGCGTTGAAGCCGAGGGCCTCTATGGCTACACCTTC. Translating gives CSVEAEGLYGYTF.

The rearrangement uses TRBV6-6 and TRBJ2-5; no clear D gene. The CDR3 extends over 12 amino acids. Trimming left V 5 bases short and J 5 bases short, with 9 bases between. CDR1 MNHNY and CDR2 SVGAGI come from the germline V gene (reference sequence). CDR3 coding DNA: TGTGCCAGCAGTCTGGGGATGGAGACCCAGTACTTC. Translating it yields CASSLGMETQYF.